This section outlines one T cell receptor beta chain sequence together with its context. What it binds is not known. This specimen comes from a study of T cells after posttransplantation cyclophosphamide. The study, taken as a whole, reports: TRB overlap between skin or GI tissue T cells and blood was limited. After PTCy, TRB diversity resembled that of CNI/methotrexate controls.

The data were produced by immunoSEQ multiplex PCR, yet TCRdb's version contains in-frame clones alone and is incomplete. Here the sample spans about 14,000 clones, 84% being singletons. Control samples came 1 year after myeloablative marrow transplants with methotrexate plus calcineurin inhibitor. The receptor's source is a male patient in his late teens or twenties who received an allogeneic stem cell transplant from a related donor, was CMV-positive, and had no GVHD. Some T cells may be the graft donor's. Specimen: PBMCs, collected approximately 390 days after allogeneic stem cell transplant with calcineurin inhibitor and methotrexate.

The CDR3 DNA is TGTGCCAGCTCACCTCAGAGAGGGAACACTGAAGCTTTCTTT. This sequence encodes CASSPQRGNTEAFF. The chain uses TRBV18 and TRBJ1-1; D is undetermined. The germline V gene has CDR1 KGHSH and CDR2 LQKENI. The V and J ends lost 3 bases and 1 base respectively, with 9 bases between them. The CDR3 is made up of 14 amino acids.